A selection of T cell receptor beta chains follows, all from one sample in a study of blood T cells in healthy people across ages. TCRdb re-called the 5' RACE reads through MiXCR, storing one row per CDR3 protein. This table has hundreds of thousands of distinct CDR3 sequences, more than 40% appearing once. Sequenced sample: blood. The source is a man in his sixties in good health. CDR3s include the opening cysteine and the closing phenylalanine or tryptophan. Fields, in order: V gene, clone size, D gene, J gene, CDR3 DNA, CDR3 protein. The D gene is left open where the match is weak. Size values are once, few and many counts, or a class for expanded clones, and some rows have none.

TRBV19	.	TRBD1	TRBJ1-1	TGTGCCAGTAGTATAGATGAGGGGGCGGGCACTGAAGCTTTCTTT	CASSIDEGAGTEAFF
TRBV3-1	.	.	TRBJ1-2	TGTGCCAGCAGCCAAGAGGCAGGGAAGGGCTACACCTTC	CASSQEAGKGYTF
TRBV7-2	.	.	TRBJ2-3	TGTGCCAGCAGCCGCTCAACTAGTGCATTCGGCACAGATACGCAGTATTTT	CASSRSTSAFGTDTQYF
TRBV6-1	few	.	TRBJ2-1	TGTGCCAGCAGCAACACGATGACAGGCTACGGGGACAATGAGCAGTTCTTC	CASSNTMTGYGDNEQFF
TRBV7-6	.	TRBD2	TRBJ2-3	TGTGCCAGCAGCCAACCTAGCGGGGGGGTTTTAGATACGCAGTATTTT	CASSQPSGGVLDTQYF
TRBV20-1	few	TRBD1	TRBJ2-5	TGCAGTGCTAGAGATACACAGGGGACAGGGAGGGTGGAGACCCAGTACTTC	CSARDTQGTGRVETQYF
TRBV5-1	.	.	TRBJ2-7	TGCGCCAGCAGACGGGACTTTTTGGCCTACGAGCAGTACTTC	CASRRDFLAYEQYF
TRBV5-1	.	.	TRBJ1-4	TGCGCCAGCAGAGGGACAACAACTAATGAAAAACTGTTTTTT	CASRGTTTNEKLFF
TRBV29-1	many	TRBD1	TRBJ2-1	TGCAGCATCGGAGCATGGGGACAGGCATACAATGAGCAGTTCTTC	CSIGAWGQAYNEQFF
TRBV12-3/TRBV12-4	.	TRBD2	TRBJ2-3	TGTGCCAGCACTCTAGCGGGGGATACGCAGTATTTT	CASTLAGDTQYF
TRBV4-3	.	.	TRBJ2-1	TGCGCCAGCAGCCAAGATGGTATCCGTGAGCAGTTCTTC	CASSQDGIREQFF
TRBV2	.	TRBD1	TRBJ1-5	TGTGCCAGCCGGGAGACAGGGGGGGCATTTGATCAGCCCCAGCATTTT	CASRETGGAFDQPQHF
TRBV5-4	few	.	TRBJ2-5	TGTGCCAGCAGCGTATCGGGGTCCCAAGAGACCCAGTACTTC	CASSVSGSQETQYF
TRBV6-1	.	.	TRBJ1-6	TGTGCCAGCAGTGAACTTGGACAGCGAAGGAATTCACCCCTCCACTTT	CASSELGQRRNSPLHF
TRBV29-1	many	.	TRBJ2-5	TGCAGCGTCCTTGGACTTATGTACCAAGAGACCCAGTACTTC	CSVLGLMYQETQYF
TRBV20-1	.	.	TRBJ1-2	TGCAGTGCTAGAGAGGGGGGAGGGGTACGTGGCTACACCTTC	CSAREGGGVRGYTF
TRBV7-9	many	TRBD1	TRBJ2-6	TGTGCCAGCAGCTTAGGAAACGACAGGGCCGGGGCCAACGTCCTGACTTTC	CASSLGNDRAGANVLTF
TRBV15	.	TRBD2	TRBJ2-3	TGTGCCACCAGCAGAGCACCTACTAGCGGGCCTCGCACAGATACGCAGTATTTT	CATSRAPTSGPRTDTQYF
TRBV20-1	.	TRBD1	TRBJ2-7	TGCAGTGCTAGACCAAGACGCGACAGGGTTGTCTACGAGCAGTACTTC	CSARPRRDRVVYEQYF
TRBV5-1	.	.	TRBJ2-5	TGCGCCAGCGCCGACAGCTGGCTTGTAGAGACCCAGTACTTC	CASADSWLVETQYF
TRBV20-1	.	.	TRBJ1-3	TGCAGTGCTATCTATCGTTCGAGAGAAGCTGGAAACACCATATATTTT	CSAIYRSREAGNTIYF
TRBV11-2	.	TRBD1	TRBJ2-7	TGTGCCGGCCGGACAGGGACCTACGAGCAGTACTTC	CAGRTGTYEQYF
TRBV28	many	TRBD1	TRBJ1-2	TGTGCCAGCAGTTTACAGGGGGGCTATGGCTACACCTTC	CASSLQGGYGYTF
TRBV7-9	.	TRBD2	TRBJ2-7	TGTGCCAGCAGCCCCCATGGGGGGAGGGGACCCCGCTACGAGCAGTACTTC	CASSPHGGRGPRYEQYF
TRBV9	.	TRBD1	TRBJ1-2	TGTGCCAGCAGCCACGCCAGGGGGCAAAGCTACACCTTC	CASSHARGQSYTF
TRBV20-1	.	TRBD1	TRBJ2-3	TGCAGTGCTATCGGGACAGGGGGCGCAGATACGCAGTATTTT	CSAIGTGGADTQYF
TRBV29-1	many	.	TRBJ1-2	TGCAGCGTTGAAGAGATTCAGGGATTTAACTATGGCTACACCTTC	CSVEEIQGFNYGYTF
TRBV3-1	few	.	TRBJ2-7	TGTGCCAGCAGCCAAGATCAGACCTCCTACGAGCAGTACTTC	CASSQDQTSYEQYF
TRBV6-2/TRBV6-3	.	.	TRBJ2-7	TGTGCCAGCAGTTACTCGGAAGTCTCCTACAATGAGCAGTACTTC	CASSYSEVSYNEQYF
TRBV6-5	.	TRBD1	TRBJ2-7	TGTGCCAGCAGTTACTCGACACAGGGGGCATACGAGCAGTACTTC	CASSYSTQGAYEQYF
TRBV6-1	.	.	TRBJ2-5	TGTGCCAGCAGTGAAGGACCCACCTCCGGTGAGACCCAGTACTTC	CASSEGPTSGETQYF
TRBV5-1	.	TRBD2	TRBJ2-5	TGCGCCACCCGTGGCGGGGGGGCTGAAGAGACCCAGTACTTC	CATRGGGAEETQYF
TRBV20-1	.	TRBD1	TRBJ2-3	TGCAGTGCTAGGGAAGACAGGGGGCCAGATGCGCAGTATTTT	CSAREDRGPDAQYF
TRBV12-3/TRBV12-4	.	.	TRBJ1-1	TGTGCCAGCAGTGACACCATGAACACTGAAGCTTTCTTT	CASSDTMNTEAFF
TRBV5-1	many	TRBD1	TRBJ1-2	TGCGCCAGCAGCTTGAGACAGGGCGAGAACTATGGCTACACCTTC	CASSLRQGENYGYTF
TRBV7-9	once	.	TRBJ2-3	TGTGCCAGCAGCCCCAGAGGGGGGCCTAGCACAGATACGCAGTATTTT	CASSPRGGPSTDTQYF
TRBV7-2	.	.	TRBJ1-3	TGTGCCAGCAGCATCACCGAGGGGTCTGGAAACACCATATATTTT	CASSITEGSGNTIYF
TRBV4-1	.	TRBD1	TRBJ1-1	TGCGCCAGCAGCCAACAGACAGGGGGTAATTCTGAAGCTTTCTTT	CASSQQTGGNSEAFF
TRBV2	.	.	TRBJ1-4	TGTGCCAGCAACAGGATGGGGGAAAAACTGTTTTTT	CASNRMGEKLFF
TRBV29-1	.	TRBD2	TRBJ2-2	TGCAGCATACCTAGCGGGGGGGCGAACACCGGGGAGCTGTTTTTT	CSIPSGGANTGELFF
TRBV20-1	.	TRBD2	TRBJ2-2	TGCAGTGCTAGAGATCCGAGACTAGCGGGGGGCACGAACACCGGGGAGCTGTTTTTT	CSARDPRLAGGTNTGELFF
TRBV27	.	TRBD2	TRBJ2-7	TGTGCCAGCAGTTTTTATGCGGTCCGTGGTAGCGGGGGGTCTTACTCCTACGAGCAGTACTTC	CASSFYAVRGSGGSYSYEQYF
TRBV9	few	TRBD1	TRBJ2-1	TGTGCCAGCAGCGGTTGGGGACAGGGGGCCAAGTTTGACGCTGAGCAGTTCTTC	CASSGWGQGAKFDAEQFF
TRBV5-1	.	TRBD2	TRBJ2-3	TGCGCCAGCAGCGTAGATAGCGGGGGGTCCACAGATACGCAGTATTTT	CASSVDSGGSTDTQYF
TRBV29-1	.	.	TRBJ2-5	TGCAGCGTTGAGAGGTGGGCAGGGGAAGAGGGAGAGACCCAGTACTTC	CSVERWAGEEGETQYF
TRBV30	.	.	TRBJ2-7	TGTGCCTGGAGGAGGGCAGGGGGGAGTTACGAGCAGTACTTC	CAWRRAGGSYEQYF
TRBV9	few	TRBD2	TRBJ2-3	TGTGCCAGCAGCCAAGGGACTACCCCTAGCACAGATACGCAGTATTTT	CASSQGTTPSTDTQYF
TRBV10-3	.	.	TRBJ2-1	TGTGCCATCAATGAAGGACTGAGCTCCTACAATGAGCAGTTCTTC	CAINEGLSSYNEQFF